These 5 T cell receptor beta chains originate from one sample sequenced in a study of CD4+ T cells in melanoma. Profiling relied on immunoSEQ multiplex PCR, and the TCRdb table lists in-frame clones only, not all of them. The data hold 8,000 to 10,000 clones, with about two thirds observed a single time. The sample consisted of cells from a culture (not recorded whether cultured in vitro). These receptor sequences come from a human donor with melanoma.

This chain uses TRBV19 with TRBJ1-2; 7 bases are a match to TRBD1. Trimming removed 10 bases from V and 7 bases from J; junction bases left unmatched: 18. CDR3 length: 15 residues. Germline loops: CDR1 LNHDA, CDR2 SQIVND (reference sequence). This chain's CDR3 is CATAVSTGFGSGYTF. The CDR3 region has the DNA TGTGCCACGGCGGTCTCGACAGGGTTCGGCTCTGGCTACACCTTC.

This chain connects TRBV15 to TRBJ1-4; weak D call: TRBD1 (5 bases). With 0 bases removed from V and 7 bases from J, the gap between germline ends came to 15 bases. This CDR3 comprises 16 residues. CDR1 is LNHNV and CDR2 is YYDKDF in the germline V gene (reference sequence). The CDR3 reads CATSRDLPGTGEKLFF. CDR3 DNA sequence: TGTGCCACCAGCAGAGATCTTCCGGGGACCGGTGAAAAACTGTTTTTT.

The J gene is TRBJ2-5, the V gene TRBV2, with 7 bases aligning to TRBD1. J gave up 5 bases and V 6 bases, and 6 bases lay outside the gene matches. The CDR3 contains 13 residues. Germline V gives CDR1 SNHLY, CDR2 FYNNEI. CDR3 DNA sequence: TGTGCCAGCAGAGGCAGGGGGATTGAGACCCAGTACTTC. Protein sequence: CASRGRGIETQYF.

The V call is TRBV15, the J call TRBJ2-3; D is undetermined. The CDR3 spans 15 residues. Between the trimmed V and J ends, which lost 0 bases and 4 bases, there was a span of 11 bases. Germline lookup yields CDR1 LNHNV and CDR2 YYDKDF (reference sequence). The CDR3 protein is CATSRDPGEADTQYF. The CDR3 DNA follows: TGTGCCACCAGCAGAGATCCTGGAGAAGCAGATACGCAGTATTTT.

The CDR3 is CASGGTEAFF. CDR3 in DNA: TGTGCCAGCGGGGGAACTGAAGCTTTCTTT. The chain joins TRBV2 to TRBJ1-1; perhaps TRBD1 as D (5 bases). Germline V gene data show CDR1 as SNHLY and CDR2 as FYNNEI. V was shortened by 8 bases and J by 5 bases, with 6 bases between the two germline ends. The CDR3 extends over 10 amino acids.